This T cell receptor (beta chain) stems from a study of blood T cell repertoires in COVID-19. The CDR3 extends over 15 amino acids. Trimming left V 5 bases short and J 0 bases short, with 13 bases between. Germline V CDR1 and CDR2: LGHDT, YNNKEL (reference sequence). The repertoire was sequenced with immunoSEQ multiplex PCR; TCRdb's copy has only in-frame clones and lacks some. The repertoire holds around 470,000 clones, with 90% as singletons. The rearrangement joins TRBV3-1 (or the pseudogene TRBV3-2) to TRBJ1-1; D may be TRBD1 (5 bases). The sample taken for sequencing was PBMCs or T cells enriched from blood (not recorded which). This TCR was recovered from a man aged 18 to 29 who had recovered from COVID-19. The CDR3 nucleotides read TGTGCCAGCAGCGCCTCAGGGTACATGAACACTGAAGCTTTCTTT. Protein product: CASSASGYMNTEAFF.